The clone carrying this TCR beta chain was detected ten times or more. Its antigen is as yet unknown. These data are taken from a study of breast tumors, draining lymph nodes, adjacent tissues. Samples came from axillary lymph nodes draining the breast cancer. TCRdb reanalysed the multiplex PCR reads using MiXCR and keeps one entry per CDR3 protein. The sample includes about 270,000 distinct CDR3 sequences, over 25% of them seen just once. V was clipped by 2 bases and J by 4 bases, with 12 bases between them. The CDR3 loop spans 14 amino acids. Findings and limits, study-wide: The lymph node origin of tumor T cells was framed as consistent with a hypothesis, not demonstrated. Tumor repertoires ranked between lymph nodes and nontumor tissue in diversity, with V and J gene preferences.

The sequence came from a female donor with breast cancer. Some clones in this sample may be carry-over from other donors' samples. Material: axillary lymph node tissue. The chain recombines TRBV12-3 or TRBV12-4 with TRBJ2-7; no clear D gene. The CDR3 sequence: CASSLSRRLYEQYF. DNA of the CDR3: TGTGCCAGCAGTTTAAGTCGACGATTATACGAGCAGTACTTC.